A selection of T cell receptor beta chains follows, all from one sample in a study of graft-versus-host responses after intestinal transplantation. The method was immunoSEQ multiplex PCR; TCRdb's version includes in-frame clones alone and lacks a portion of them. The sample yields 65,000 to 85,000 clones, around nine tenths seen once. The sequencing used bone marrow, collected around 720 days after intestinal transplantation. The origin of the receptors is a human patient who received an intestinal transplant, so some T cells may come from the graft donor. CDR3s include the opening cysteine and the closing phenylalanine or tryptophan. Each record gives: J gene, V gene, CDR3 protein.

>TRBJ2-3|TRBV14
CASSLSGGGDTQYF
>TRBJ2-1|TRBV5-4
CASSLLQGGEDEQFF
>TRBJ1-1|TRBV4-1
CASSQVFWDNTEAFF
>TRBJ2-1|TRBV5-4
CASSLCRGYNEQFF
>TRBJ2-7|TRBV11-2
CASSEKGGPTYEQYF
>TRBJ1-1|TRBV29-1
CSVEEARVEAFF
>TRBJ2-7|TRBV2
CASRRQVYEQYF
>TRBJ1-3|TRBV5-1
CASSVTGALSSGNTIYF
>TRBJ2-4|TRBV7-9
CASSLELLGLAKNIQYF
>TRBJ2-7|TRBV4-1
CASSQNSVPTVQYF
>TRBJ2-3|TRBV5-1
CASSVTGSTDTQYF
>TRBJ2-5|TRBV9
CASSVGPYQETQYF
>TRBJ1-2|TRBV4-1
CASSQTDRGSDGYTF
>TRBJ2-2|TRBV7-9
CASSTTGSNTGELFF
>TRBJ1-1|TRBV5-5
CASSPRGWRNTEAFF